These 20 T cell receptor beta chains share one sample of origin, sequenced in a study of blood T cell repertoires in COVID-19. The data were produced by immunoSEQ multiplex PCR, yet TCRdb's version contains in-frame clones alone and is incomplete. The table includes 110,000 or so clones, 75% to 90% detected once. Sequencing was carried out using peripheral blood. These TCRs come from a woman in her fifties or sixties with COVID-19, enrolled during active disease.

This chain links TRBV7-9 with TRBJ1-1; tentative D call: TRBD1 (5 bases). This CDR3 is 14 amino acids long. Trimming removed 1 base from V and 1 base from J, with 7 bases in between. Germline V gives CDR1 SEHNR, CDR2 FQNEAQ (reference sequence). The CDR3 nucleotides are TGTGCCAGCAGCTTAGAGACAGCGAACACTGAAGCTTTCTTT. Amino acids: CASSLETANTEAFF. Full variable domain (remainder filled in from reference TRBV7-9 and TRBJ1-1): DTGVSQNPRHKITKRGQNVTFRCDPISEHNRLYWYRQTLGQGPEFLTYFQNEAQLEKSRLLSDRFSAERPKGSFSTLEIQRTEQGDSAMYLCASSLETANTEAFFGQGTRLTVV.

The genes are TRBV3-1 (or the pseudogene TRBV3-2) and TRBJ2-2, with 12 positions matching TRBD1. From germline, CDR1 is LGHDT and CDR2 YNNKEL (reference sequence). This CDR3 is 18 amino acids long. With 3 bases clipped from V and 2 bases from J, the junction kept 7 bases outside the gene matches. This CDR3 reads CASSHLGQGASNTGELFF. In DNA, the CDR3 is TGTGCCAGCAGCCACCTGGGACAGGGGGCATCAAACACCGGGGAGCTGTTTTTT.

This clone appeared a few times. The CDR3 loop is CASSVPGQGNQPQHF. The CDR3 nucleotides read TGTGCCAGCAGCGTACCAGGACAGGGCAATCAGCCCCAGCATTTT. The chain has TRBV9 and TRBJ1-5; 7 nucleotides line up with TRBD1. Germline V CDR1 and CDR2: SGDLS, YYNGEE. The CDR3 runs 15 residues. The V gene end was trimmed by 1 base and the J gene end by 2 bases; junction bases not matched to a gene: 3.

The chain uses TRBV2 and TRBJ1-2; D ambiguous. CDR1 SNHLY and CDR2 FYNNEI come from the germline V gene. V dropped 3 bases and J dropped 8 bases, with 13 bases sitting between them. The CDR3 loop spans 13 amino acids. CDR3 in amino acids: CASSEEEAYGYTF. For the CDR3, the DNA is TGTGCCAGCAGTGAGGAAGAGGCCTACGGCTACACCTTC.

The chain has TRBV6-1 and TRBJ1-4, with 9 positions matching TRBD1. Per the germline V gene, CDR1 is MNHNS and CDR2 is SASEGT. Trimming cost V 3 bases and J 4 bases; bases outside gene matches: 15. This CDR3 comprises 19 residues. The CDR3 DNA reads as TGTGCCAGCAGTGACCATAAGGGGGACAGGGAAGTCATTAATGAAAAACTGTTTTTT. Translating gives CASSDHKGDREVINEKLFF.

This chain uses TRBV19 with TRBJ1-5; D perhaps matches TRBD1 (6 bases). V lost 5 bases and J lost 0, with 20 bases in between. CDR1 and CDR2 from the germline V gene are LNHDA and SQIVND (reference sequence). CDR3 size: 18 residues. CDR3 sequence reads: CASSAPRGAGYSNQPQHF. CDR3 bases: TGTGCCAGTAGTGCCCCTCGGGGGGCGGGGTATAGCAATCAGCCCCAGCATTTT.

This rearrangement joins TRBV5-8 to TRBJ2-7; D may be TRBD2 (6 bases). The CDR3 length is 12 residues. V dropped 4 bases and J dropped 5 bases, with 10 bases sitting between them. Germline CDR1 and CDR2: SGHTS and YDEGEE. CDR3 protein: CASSLGGDEQYF. The CDR3 DNA follows: TGTGCCAGCAGCCTCGGAGGGGACGAGCAGTACTTC. Based on the CDR3 plus reference TRBV5-8 and TRBJ2-7, the full variable domain is EAGVTQSPTHLIKTRGQQATLRCSPISGHTSVYWYQQALGLGLQFLLWYDEGEERNRGNFPPRFSGRQFPNYSSELNVNALELEDSALYLCASSLGGDEQYFGPGTRLTVT.

The genes are TRBV5-1 and TRBJ2-1; TRBD2 agrees at 8 bases. This CDR3 contains 15 residues. The V gene end was trimmed by 3 bases and the J gene end by 8 bases; junction bases not matched to a gene: 10. Germline assignment: CDR1 SGHRS and CDR2 YFSETQ. CDR3 in DNA: TGCGCCAGCAGCTCCCTGCTGACTAGCGAGCATGAGCAGTTCTTC. Protein sequence: CASSSLLTSEHEQFF. The full variable domain, with the rest looked up from reference TRBV5-1 and TRBJ2-1, is KAGVTQTPRYLIKTRGQQVTLSCSPISGHRSVSWYQQTPGQGLQFLFEYFSETQRNKGNFPGRFSGRQFSNSRSEMNVSTLELGDSALYLCASSSLLTSEHEQFFGPGTRLTVL.

This sequence joins TRBV18 and TRBJ1-6; unclear D gene. Deletions cut 3 bases from V and 3 bases from J, with 12 bases between. Germline CDR1 KGHSH, CDR2 LQKENI. The CDR3 extends over 16 amino acids. Here the CDR3 DNA reads TGTGCCAGCTCACCTAACGAACAGTACTATAATTCACCCCTCCACTTT. Amino acids: CASSPNEQYYNSPLHF.

The chain links TRBV25-1 to TRBJ2-5, with 7 bases lining up with TRBD2. CDR1 and CDR2 (germline): MGHDK, SYGVNS. This CDR3 has 13 amino acids. The junction had 2 bases not matched to a gene; V was cut back by 7 bases and J by 0 bases. The CDR3 reads CASTGGYQETQYF. For the CDR3, the DNA is TGTGCCAGCACCGGGGGGTACCAAGAGACCCAGTACTTC.

V usage is TRBV16 and J usage is TRBJ2-5; tentative D call: TRBD2 (6 bases). This CDR3 spans 16 amino acids. Germline V gene data show CDR1 as KGHSY and CDR2 as FQNENV. V was pared by 1 base and J by 1 base, with 13 bases between. This chain's CDR3 is CASSQWSGGAQETQYF. CDR3 nucleotide sequence: TGTGCCAGCAGCCAATGGTCCGGCGGGGCCCAAGAGACCCAGTACTTC.

The J gene is TRBJ1-5, the V gene TRBV28; D might be TRBD1 (6 bases). The CDR3 has 15 amino acids. Germline values: CDR1 MDHEN, CDR2 SYDVKM. The V and J ends lost 6 bases and 0 bases respectively, with 12 bases between them. The CDR3 DNA reads as TGTGCCAGCAGACAACAGGGCAATAGCAATCAGCCCCAGCATTTT. Translation gives CASRQQGNSNQPQHF.

This chain connects TRBV19 to TRBJ2-1; TRBD2 matches at 7 bases. Germline loops: CDR1 LNHDA, CDR2 SQIVND (reference sequence). Trimming removed 0 bases from V and 4 bases from J; junction bases left unmatched: 3. This CDR3 has 15 amino acids. CDR3 DNA: TGTGCCAGTAGTATAGACCAGCGGGGTTACAATGAGCAGTTCTTC. Its protein is CASSIDQRGYNEQFF.

The V and J genes are TRBV4-2 and TRBJ1-4; D remains ambiguous. There are 15 residues in the CDR3. The V end was cut by 0 bases, the J end by 3 bases, with 8 bases between. Germline assignment: CDR1 LGHNA and CDR2 YNFKEQ. The CDR3 here is CASSQDLAANEKLFF. The DNA for the CDR3 is TGTGCCAGCAGCCAAGATTTGGCAGCTAATGAAAAACTGTTTTTT.

This chain uses TRBV6-5 with TRBJ1-1; tentatively, D is TRBD1 (5 bases). V was shortened by 2 bases and J by 1 base, with 5 bases between the two germline ends. Germline V CDR1 and CDR2: MNHEY, SVGAGI. This CDR3 region has 13 residues. CDR3 coding DNA: TGTGCCAGCAGTTACGGACAGAACACTGAAGCTTTCTTT. This codes for CASSYGQNTEAFF.

The V gene is TRBV19, the J gene TRBJ1-1; TRBD1 is a possible D gene (6 bases). CDR3 size: 13 residues. The V gene lost 5 bases and the J gene lost 1 base, with 8 bases spanning the gap. Germline CDR1 LNHDA, CDR2 SQIVND (reference sequence). This CDR3 is CASSLQGNTEAFF. For the CDR3, the DNA is TGTGCCAGTAGTCTACAGGGGAACACTGAAGCTTTCTTT.

The chain employs TRBV27 and TRBJ1-5; D remains unclear. There are 12 residues in the CDR3. Germline V gives CDR1 MNHEY, CDR2 SMNVEV (reference sequence). Trimming cost V 2 bases and J 9 bases, with 8 bases left between them. The CDR3 reads CASSLPSGPQHF. CDR3 nucleotides: TGTGCCAGCAGTTTACCCAGTGGGCCCCAGCATTTT.

The chain has TRBV6-4 and TRBJ1-2; TRBD1 is a possible D gene (6 bases). Between the trimmed V and J ends, which lost 5 bases and 8 bases, there was a span of 15 bases. The CDR3 has 13 residues. Germline lookup yields CDR1 MRHNA and CDR2 SNTAGT. CDR3 sequence: CASSPGGPSGYTF. In DNA form, the CDR3 reads TGTGCCAGCAGTCCCGGGGGGCCCAGCGGCTACACCTTC.

CDR3 in DNA: TGCAGCGTGAGACAGACGAGCTACGAGCAGTACTTC. It yields the protein CSVRQTSYEQYF. V and J are TRBV29-1 and TRBJ2-7, with D tentatively TRBD1 (5 bases). V was shortened by 6 bases and J by 3 bases, with 12 bases between the two germline ends. The germline gives CDR1 SQVTM, CDR2 ANQGSEA. The CDR3 consists of 12 residues.

The V call is TRBV5-1, the J call TRBJ1-2, with D unclear. V was shortened by 0 bases and J by 6 bases, with 15 bases between the two germline ends. Germline CDR1 reads SGHRS; CDR2 reads YFSETQ. The CDR3 totals 15 residues. CDR3 loop: CASSLALPGLNGYTF. The CDR3 DNA reads as TGCGCCAGCAGCTTGGCCCTTCCGGGTTTGAATGGCTACACCTTC.